Detailed here is one TCR beta chain. This sample was taken from a study of blood T cell repertoires in COVID-19. Study as a whole: Samples of COVID-19 (acute and convalescent) were obtained from the United States, Italy and Spain.

Libraries were prepared by immunoSEQ multiplex PCR; TCRdb keeps only in-frame clonotypes and omits some of them. The data show about 330,000 clones, about nine tenths seen once. It was during active infection that Seattle patients were enrolled and then longitudinally followed. This receptor was identified in a man aged 25 to 45 with COVID-19, enrolled during active disease. The sequenced material came from peripheral blood.

Here the CDR3 DNA reads TGTGCCTGGAGTAGAGGACAGGCAACCTACGAGCAGTACTTC. Protein sequence: CAWSRGQATYEQYF. V and J are TRBV30 and TRBJ2-7; the match to TRBD1 covers 7 bases. The ends lost 2 bases at V and 2 bases at J; junction bases unmatched: 6. The CDR3 length is 14 residues. The V gene's germline CDR1 is GTSNPN and CDR2 SVGIG (reference sequence).